The 30 T cell receptor beta chains below all came from one sample that was sequenced in a study of shared clonotypes between healthy human individuals. Produced via immunoSEQ multiplex PCR; TCRdb's table is partial and in-frame only. The table shows about 680,000 clones, with 73% occurring only once. The sample comprised memory CD4+ T cells sorted from blood. The subset denotes: CD45RA-negative fraction. The receptors were gathered from a woman in her twenties or thirties in good health.

V and J are TRBV29-1 and TRBJ2-3, with a possible D match to TRBD2 (5 bases). This CDR3 has 13 residues. Germline V gene lookup returns CDR1 SQVTM and CDR2 ANQGSEA. V was clipped by 4 bases and J by 1 base, with 9 bases between them. CDR3 DNA sequence: TGCAGCGTTGCCGTTAGCGGCACAGATACGCAGTATTTT. It codes for CSVAVSGTDTQYF.

The chain joins TRBV28 to TRBJ2-2; D might be TRBD2 (6 bases). Germline V gene lookup returns CDR1 MDHEN and CDR2 SYDVKM. V lost 6 bases, J lost 6 bases, and 17 bases lay in between. This CDR3 contains 15 residues. CDR3 DNA sequence: TGTGCCAGCAGGCTCATGTCGTCGGGGGCCGGGGAGCTGTTTTTT. Its translation: CASRLMSSGAGELFF.

The chain has TRBV7-8 and TRBJ2-2, with 13 bases aligning to TRBD2. The CDR3 extends over 17 amino acids. Germline-derived CDR1 and CDR2 are SGHVS and FQNEAQ. V lost 4 bases, J lost 4 bases, and 6 bases stayed unmatched. The CDR3 region has the DNA TGTGCCAGCAGCTCAGGACTAGCGGGAGTTGGCACCGGGGAGCTGTTTTTT. Translation gives CASSSGLAGVGTGELFF.

This clone was counted between two and nine times. The same CDR3 can be traced to other DNA sequences in this sample. The rearrangement uses TRBV28 and TRBJ2-6; D ambiguous. Trimming removed 4 bases at V and 0 bases at J, with 7 bases between. Germline V gives CDR1 MDHEN, CDR2 SYDVKM. This CDR3 spans 15 amino acids. This chain's CDR3 is CASSSPSSGANVLTF. For the CDR3, the DNA is TGTGCCAGCAGTTCCCCTTCCTCTGGGGCCAACGTCCTGACTTTC.

Worth noting for this clone: One end of the junction varies from germline; a read error may be responsible. The chain is built from TRBV6-5 and TRBJ2-7; no clear D gene. CDR3 size: 15 residues. Per the germline V gene, CDR1 is MNHEY and CDR2 is SVGAGI. The CDR3 loop is CASRYSHVGSYEQYF. The CDR3 DNA is TGTGCCAGCAGGTACTCCCATGTCGGCTCCTACGAGCAGTACTTC.

The chain employs TRBV10-2 and TRBJ2-7; TRBD2 matches 7 bases. Germline lookup yields CDR1 WSHSY and CDR2 SAAADI. The CDR3 loop spans 13 amino acids. The junction had 5 bases not matched to a gene; V was cut back by 7 bases and J by 2 bases. CDR3 DNA sequence: TGCGCCAGCATTGGCGGGAGAACCTACGAGCAGTACTTC. It is translated as CASIGGRTYEQYF.

As regards this clone: At one of its ends the junction is not consistent with the germline gene, which may arise from a read error. This chain links TRBV7-8 with TRBJ1-1; 7 bases map to TRBD1. This CDR3 comprises 14 residues. The V gene's germline CDR1 is SGHVS and CDR2 FQNEAQ. The CDR3 bases are TGTGCCAGCAGGTTAGGGGGCGGAAACACTGAAGCTTTCTTT. It encodes CASRLGGGNTEAFF. The whole variable domain, remainder taken from reference TRBV7-8 and TRBJ1-1, is GAGVSQSPRYKVAKRGQDVALRCDPISGHVSLFWYQQALGQGPEFLTYFQNEAQLDKSGLPSDRFFAERPEGSVSTLKIQRTQQEDSAVYLCASRLGGGNTEAFFGQGTRLTVV.

The CDR3 DNA reads as TGCGCCAGCAGCCCCCTGAGAACCACCTACGAGCAGTACTTC. Residues: CASSPLRTTYEQYF. The V gene is TRBV5-1, the J gene TRBJ2-7, with D unclear. Germline CDR1 SGHRS, CDR2 YFSETQ. The CDR3 totals 14 residues. V was clipped by 4 bases and J by 2 bases, with 13 bases between them.

The chain links TRBV19 to TRBJ2-7; D is perhaps TRBD2 (6 bases). Trimming removed 1 base from V and 0 bases from J, with 13 bases in between. The CDR3 sequence is 16 residues long. The germline V gene encodes CDR1 LNHDA and CDR2 SQIVND (reference sequence). CDR3 bases: TGTGCCAGTAGTATAGGTCTAGCGAAACTCTCCTACGAGCAGTACTTC. This gives the protein CASSIGLAKLSYEQYF.

This chain links TRBV5-5 with TRBJ1-2; 8 bases map to TRBD1. After removal of 4 bases from V and 4 bases from J, the junction contained 9 bases not matched to a gene. This CDR3 is 15 amino acids long. Germline V gives CDR1 SGHKS, CDR2 YYEKEE (reference sequence). The CDR3 DNA sequence: TGTGCCAGCAGCCAGTCAAAGGGGACAGGCTATGGCTACACCTTC. Its protein is CASSQSKGTGYGYTF.

The chain recombines TRBV28 with TRBJ2-7; D possibly corresponds to TRBD2 (5 bases). Germline CDR1 MDHEN, CDR2 SYDVKM. The V and J ends lost 4 bases and 7 bases respectively, with 20 bases between them. The CDR3 runs to 15 residues. The CDR3 reads CASSSPGRSFWEQYF. In DNA form, the CDR3 reads TGTGCCAGCAGTTCCCCGGGAAGGTCCTTTTGGGAGCAGTACTTC. The entire variable domain, with the rest obtained from reference TRBV28 and TRBJ2-7, is as follows: DVKVTQSSRYLVKRTGEKVFLECVQDMDHENMFWYRQDPGLGLRLIYFSYDVKMKEKGDIPEGYSVSREKKERFSLILESASTNQTSMYLCASSSPGRSFWEQYFGPGTRLTVT.

This clone was observed a handful of times. This chain's CDR3 is CASSSQSYEQYF. The CDR3 nucleotides are TGCGCCAGCAGCTCACAGTCCTACGAGCAGTACTTC. This chain joins TRBV5-1 and TRBJ2-7; D ambiguous. There are 12 residues in the CDR3. V was cut by 3 bases and J by 1 base, with 5 bases left in between. Germline values: CDR1 SGHRS, CDR2 YFSETQ.

This rearrangement joins TRBV28 to TRBJ1-2; possibly TRBD1 for D (6 bases). The germline gives CDR1 MDHEN, CDR2 SYDVKM. The CDR3 is made up of 15 amino acids. Trimming removed 4 bases from V and 4 bases from J, with 16 bases in between. This chain's CDR3 is CASSYPGVIPYGYTF. CDR3 sequence (DNA): TGTGCCAGCAGTTACCCAGGGGTCATTCCCTATGGCTACACCTTC.

The V call is TRBV6-1, the J call TRBJ2-4; D may correspond to TRBD1 or TRBD2 (6 bases each). Germline loops: CDR1 MNHNS, CDR2 SASEGT. Trimming stripped 1 base from V and 2 bases from J, with 9 bases between. This CDR3 comprises 15 residues. CDR3 DNA: TGTGCCAGCAGTGAAGTAGGGGGGACCAAAAACATTCAGTACTTC. This gives the protein CASSEVGGTKNIQYF.

The genes are TRBV6-6 and TRBJ2-3; 7 bases align to TRBD1. The trim removed 6 bases at V and 1 base at J, leaving 4 bases unmatched. Germline V gene lookup returns CDR1 MNHNY and CDR2 SVGAGI (reference sequence). The CDR3 runs 14 residues. For the CDR3, the DNA is TGTGCCAGCAGCTTAACAGGGGGCACAGATACGCAGTATTTT. Amino acid sequence: CASSLTGGTDTQYF.

This rearrangement joins TRBV30 to TRBJ2-2; D might be TRBD1 (5 bases). The CDR3 spans 14 residues. Trimming left V 5 bases short and J 6 bases short, with 16 bases between. The germline CDR1 and CDR2 sequences are GTSNPN and SVGIG (reference sequence). CDR3 sequence (DNA): TGTGCCTGGGAGGACGGACATGGATCCGGGGAGCTGTTTTTT. This sequence encodes CAWEDGHGSGELFF.

CDR3 sequence: CASSAQLVSYEQYF. The CDR3 DNA follows: TGTGCCAGCAGCGCCCAGCTGGTCTCCTACGAGCAGTACTTC. The chain uses TRBV9 and TRBJ2-7; no definite D call. This CDR3 contains 14 residues. Looked up from germline, CDR1 is SGDLS and CDR2 is YYNGEE. Deletions cut 3 bases from V and 0 bases from J, with 10 bases between.

This sequence joins TRBV6-6 and TRBJ2-1; D not certain. Between the trimmed V and J ends, which lost 7 bases and 2 bases, there was a span of 6 bases. The CDR3 has 12 residues. Germline V lookup: CDR1 MNHNY, CDR2 SVGAGI (reference sequence). The CDR3 coding sequence is TGTGCCAGCACATCTGCCTACAATGAGCAGTTCTTC. Protein product: CASTSAYNEQFF.

This chain joins TRBV29-1 and TRBJ1-1; 9 bases align to TRBD1. V was clipped by 2 bases and J by 6 bases; unmatched bases: 16. The CDR3 sequence is 17 residues long. The V gene's germline CDR1 is SQVTM and CDR2 ANQGSEA. The CDR3: CSVEIDRRDRATPEAFF. The CDR3 coding sequence is TGCAGCGTTGAAATAGATCGAAGGGACAGGGCTACCCCTGAAGCTTTCTTT.

In its sample, this clone was seen a few times. The sample contains more than one DNA sequence encoding this CDR3. The chain couples TRBV4-1 to TRBJ1-3, with D possibly matching TRBD1 (6 bases). The CDR3 spans 16 residues. Per germline, CDR1 MGHRA and CDR2 YSYEKL. The V and J ends lost 1 base and 0 bases respectively, with 10 bases between them. The CDR3: CASSQGDRFSGNTIYF. CDR3 sequence (DNA): TGCGCCAGCAGCCAAGGCGACAGGTTCTCTGGAAACACCATATATTTT.

The chain links TRBV6-5 to TRBJ2-5, with D possibly TRBD2 on 5 matching bases. V lost 2 bases, J lost 5 bases, and 9 bases lay in between. CDR3 size: 13 residues. From germline, CDR1 is MNHEY and CDR2 SVGAGI. The CDR3 nucleotides are TGTGCCAGCAGTTACGGTAGAGGGGAGACCCAGTACTTC. Translation: CASSYGRGETQYF.

The chain has TRBV15 and TRBJ2-4, with D tentatively TRBD1 or TRBD2 (5 bases each). The germline V gene has CDR1 LNHNV and CDR2 YYDKDF (reference sequence). The CDR3 sequence is 11 residues long. The germline V and J ends were trimmed by 6 bases and 13 bases, with 13 bases remaining between them. CDR3 amino acids: CATRDRGVQYF. The CDR3 DNA follows: TGTGCCACCAGGGATAGAGGGGTCCAGTACTTC.

The gene calls are TRBV7-6 and TRBJ2-1, with 12 nucleotides matching TRBD2. The CDR3 is made up of 18 amino acids. The germline CDR1 and CDR2 sequences are SGHVS and FNYEAQ. V dropped 1 base and J dropped 5; count of bases not matched to a gene: 9. CDR3 DNA: TGTGCCAGCAGCTTAGTTCCGACTAGCGGGGGAAGACACAATGAGCAGTTCTTC. Protein product: CASSLVPTSGGRHNEQFF.

This chain connects TRBV28 to TRBJ2-1; TRBD2 aligns across 8 bases. Germline V CDR1 and CDR2: MDHEN, SYDVKM. CDR3 size: 15 residues. The J segment lost 12 bases and the V segment lost 6 bases, leaving 16 bases of the junction unmatched. The CDR3, as DNA: TGTGCCAGCAGCTTACCCGCCGGGGGGGAAGGTTGGCAGTTCTTC. Its translation: CASSLPAGGEGWQFF.

The chain employs TRBV30 and TRBJ1-6, with a tentative D call TRBD1 (6 bases). CDR1 and CDR2 (germline): GTSNPN, SVGIG (reference sequence). The CDR3 consists of 13 residues. The V and J ends lost 4 bases and 8 bases respectively, with 12 bases between them. Here the CDR3 reads CAWTLNRDSPLHF. DNA for the CDR3: TGTGCCTGGACCCTGAACAGGGATTCACCCCTCCACTTT.

The J gene is TRBJ2-3, the V gene TRBV7-3; TRBD2 matches 10 bases. The length of the CDR3 is 15 residues. The junction had 3 bases not matched to a gene; V was cut back by 4 bases and J by 2 bases. Germline CDR1 is SGHTA and CDR2 is FQGTGA. CDR3 DNA: TGTGCCAGCAGCTCCGGGACTAGCGACACAGATACGCAGTATTTT. Its protein product is CASSSGTSDTDTQYF.

The chain joins TRBV27 to TRBJ2-7, with 10 bases fitting TRBD1. Germline assignment: CDR1 MNHEY and CDR2 SMNVEV (reference sequence). This CDR3 is built from 15 residues. V was pared by 2 bases and J by 3 bases, with 4 bases of the junction left unmatched. The DNA of the CDR3 is TGTGCCAGCAGTTTAAGAGGGACAGGGGACTACGAGCAGTACTTC. It yields the protein CASSLRGTGDYEQYF.

The CDR3 loop is CASTPRGQVGGKLFF. The CDR3 coding sequence is TGTGCCAGCACCCCCAGGGGGCAGGTTGGGGGGAAGCTGTTTTTT. The chain is built from TRBV5-6 and TRBJ2-2; TRBD1 agrees at 8 bases. The V gene end was trimmed by 6 bases and the J gene end by 12 bases; junction bases not matched to a gene: 16. This CDR3 region has 15 residues. CDR1 and CDR2 (germline): SGHDT, YYEEEE.

The J gene is TRBJ2-1, the V gene TRBV5-6; D call uncertain. Between the trimmed V and J ends, which lost 2 bases and 3 bases, there was a span of 12 bases. This CDR3 comprises 15 residues. Germline-derived CDR1 and CDR2 are SGHDT and YYEEEE. The CDR3 DNA reads as TGTGCCAGCAGCTTACCGCCGCCGGACTACAATGAGCAGTTCTTC. Its protein is CASSLPPPDYNEQFF. The full variable domain, rest sourced from reference TRBV5-6 and TRBJ2-1, is DAGVTQSPTHLIKTRGQQVTLRCSPKSGHDTVSWYQQALGQGPQFIFQYYEEEERQRGNFPDRFSGHQFPNYSSELNVNALLLGDSALYLCASSLPPPDYNEQFFGPGTRLTVL.

The rearrangement uses TRBV27 and TRBJ2-7; 7 bases align to TRBD1. V shed 2 bases and J 10 bases; nucleotides not matched to a gene: 14. This CDR3 is 15 amino acids long. Germline values: CDR1 MNHEY, CDR2 SMNVEV (reference sequence). CDR3 bases: TGTGCCAGCAGTTTAGCAACAGGGGCCCTAGCTCCACAGTACTTC. As protein: CASSLATGALAPQYF.